The 8 T cell receptor beta chains below all came from one sample that was sequenced in a study of cytomegalovirus exposure and HLA in healthy donors. Generated by immunoSEQ multiplex PCR, the TCRdb table keeps only in-frame clones and is missing some. The repertoire holds approximately 170,000 clones, with over 80% as singletons. Sequenced sample: PBMCs. The receptors were gathered from a man younger than 45 in good health and CMV-seropositive.

The V and J genes are TRBV29-1 and TRBJ2-1, with D possibly being TRBD1 (6 bases). Germline lookup yields CDR1 SQVTM and CDR2 ANQGSEA. The CDR3 length is 13 residues. V was clipped by 7 bases and J by 4 bases, with 14 bases between them. CDR3 coding DNA: TGCAGCGCGGGCCGGGACAAATACAATGAGCAGTTCTTC. The encoded protein is CSAGRDKYNEQFF.

CDR3 sequence reads: CASSRGQARSSYEQYF. CDR3 DNA: TGTGCCAGCAGCAGAGGACAGGCCCGAAGCTCCTACGAGCAGTACTTC. V gene TRBV5-8 combines with J gene TRBJ2-7; TRBD1 matches 7 bases. The V gene end was trimmed by 4 bases and the J gene end by 0 bases; junction bases not matched to a gene: 10. Germline CDR1 and CDR2: SGHTS and YDEGEE. The CDR3 loop spans 16 amino acids. The variable domain in full, completed from reference TRBV5-8 and TRBJ2-7, reads EAGVTQSPTHLIKTRGQQATLRCSPISGHTSVYWYQQALGLGLQFLLWYDEGEERNRGNFPPRFSGRQFPNYSSELNVNALELEDSALYLCASSRGQARSSYEQYFGPGTRLTVT.

This clone turned up a few times. The chain is built from TRBV27 and TRBJ2-7; D is perhaps TRBD2 (7 bases). The CDR3 is 14 residues long. Germline V gene sequence: CDR1 MNHEY, CDR2 SMNVEV (reference sequence). Trimming cost V 4 bases and J 5 bases, with 15 bases left between them. CDR3 loop: CASSSLGGGHEQYF. In nucleotides, the CDR3 is TGTGCCAGCAGTTCCCTTGGCGGGGGCCACGAGCAGTACTTC.

V and J are TRBV25-1 and TRBJ2-5; TRBD1 aligns across 8 bases. The CDR3 has 17 amino acids. After removal of 5 bases from V and 4 bases from J, the junction contained 15 bases not matched to a gene. The germline V gene has CDR1 MGHDK and CDR2 SYGVNS. The CDR3 DNA reads TGTGCCAGCAGTTCCCTCGGGACAGGCCGCTCGCCAGAGACCCAGTACTTC. Its translation: CASSSLGTGRSPETQYF.

The rearrangement uses TRBV6-4 and TRBJ2-3, with D maybe TRBD2 (6 bases). V lost 6 bases and J 2 bases, leaving 12 bases between the germline ends. The CDR3 has 14 amino acids. Germline CDR1 reads MRHNA; CDR2 reads SNTAGT. The CDR3: CASSRDLFTDTQYF. Written as DNA, the CDR3 is TGTGCCAGCAGCAGGGACTTATTCACAGATACGCAGTATTTT.

A few counts support this clone. V and J are TRBV7-8 and TRBJ1-1; D is undetermined. V was clipped by 3 bases and J by 6 bases, with 5 bases between them. CDR1 SGHVS and CDR2 FQNEAQ come from the germline V gene. The length of the CDR3 is 11 residues. CDR3 residues: CASSFQAEAFF. The CDR3 DNA sequence: TGTGCCAGCAGCTTCCAGGCTGAAGCTTTCTTT.

The chain recombines TRBV6-4 with TRBJ2-2; TRBD1 matches at 8 bases. With 5 bases clipped from V and 5 bases from J, the junction kept 1 base outside the gene matches. Germline CDR1 and CDR2: MRHNA and SNTAGT. The CDR3 sequence is 13 residues long. The CDR3 loop reads CASSWTGTGELFF. Here the CDR3 DNA reads TGTGCCAGCAGTTGGACAGGGACCGGGGAGCTGTTTTTT.

The chain links TRBV6-1 to TRBJ2-7; D gene unclear. This CDR3 spans 14 amino acids. CDR1 MNHNS and CDR2 SASEGT come from the germline V gene. Trimming took 8 bases from V and 1 from J, leaving 15 bases between them. CDR3 nucleotides: TGTGCCAGCTCCCCACCGCTTACATCCTACGAGCAGTACTTC. It specifies CASSPPLTSYEQYF.